A selection of T cell receptor beta chains follows, all from one sample in a study of T cells in Graves' hyperthyroidism and ophthalmopathy. MiXCR, applied by TCRdb to the multiplex PCR reads, yields one record per CDR3 protein. The sample contains 400,000 to 550,000 distinct CDR3 sequences, roughly 14% of which appear only once. The material sequenced was blood. Receptor source: a woman aged 18-35 years with Graves' hyperthyroidism. The CDR3 runs from the conserved cysteine through the conserved F or W. The D gene is left open where the match is weak. Some rows mark clone size as missing; the rest say once, few, many or name a class of expanded clone.

V: TRBV19
J: TRBJ1-5
D: NA
size: once
CDR3: CASSIRQGNQPQHF
DNA: TGTGCCAGTAGTATCCGACAGGGCAATCAGCCCCAGCATTTT

V: TRBV4-1
J: TRBJ1-1
D: TRBD1
size: NA
CDR3: CASSQVTGENTEAFF
DNA: TGCGCCAGCAGCCAAGTGACAGGGGAGAACACTGAAGCTTTCTTT

V: TRBV5-1
J: TRBJ2-1
D: TRBD1
size: many
CDR3: CASSLGTGNYNEQFF
DNA: TGCGCCAGCAGCTTGGGGACAGGGAATTACAATGAGCAGTTCTTC

V: TRBV9
J: TRBJ2-6
D: NA
size: once
CDR3: CASSVGSSGANVLTF
DNA: TGTGCCAGCAGCGTAGGGTCCTCTGGGGCCAACGTCCTGACTTTC

V: TRBV27
J: TRBJ1-2
D: NA
size: many
CDR3: CASRPRPGESGYGYTF
DNA: TGTGCCAGCAGACCACGGCCAGGGGAGAGTGGCTATGGCTACACCTTC

V: TRBV10-2
J: TRBJ1-1
D: NA
size: many
CDR3: CASRGDLTGAFF
DNA: TGCGCCAGCCGAGGGGACCTAACGGGGGCTTTCTTT

V: TRBV6-2/TRBV6-3
J: TRBJ2-3
D: TRBD2
size: many
CDR3: CASSAGLAGFTDTQYF
DNA: TGTGCCAGCAGTGCGGGACTAGCGGGCTTCACAGATACGCAGTATTTT

V: TRBV7-9
J: TRBJ2-3
D: NA
size: many
CDR3: CASSPGTAITDTQYF
DNA: TGTGCCAGCAGCCCCGGGACGGCGATCACAGATACGCAGTATTTT

V: TRBV19
J: TRBJ2-1
D: TRBD1
size: NA
CDR3: CASSIVRTGGYNEQFF
DNA: TGTGCCAGTAGTATAGTAAGGACAGGGGGCTACAATGAGCAGTTCTTC

V: TRBV19
J: TRBJ2-1
D: NA
size: NA
CDR3: CASAPRATYNEQFF
DNA: TGTGCCAGTGCCCCCCGAGCCACCTACAATGAGCAGTTCTTC

V: TRBV27
J: TRBJ1-1
D: TRBD1
size: medium-sized
CDR3: CASRPQPGGLTEAFF
DNA: TGTGCCAGCCGTCCCCAACCAGGGGGCTTAACTGAAGCTTTCTTT

V: TRBV10-3
J: TRBJ2-7
D: NA
size: many
CDR3: CAISALGTSNSYEQYF
DNA: TGTGCCATCAGTGCCCTTGGGACATCAAACTCCTACGAGCAGTACTTC

V: TRBV12-3/TRBV12-4
J: TRBJ2-1
D: NA
size: many
CDR3: CASSDWGDYNEQFF
DNA: TGTGCCAGCAGTGACTGGGGGGATTACAATGAGCAGTTCTTC

V: TRBV5-5
J: TRBJ2-3
D: TRBD1
size: many
CDR3: CASSWGQSSTDTQYF
DNA: TGTGCCAGCAGCTGGGGACAGTCGAGCACAGATACGCAGTATTTT

V: TRBV12-5
J: TRBJ2-1
D: TRBD1
size: NA
CDR3: CASGLGQGEYNEQFF
DNA: TGTGCTAGTGGTTTGGGACAGGGGGAGTACAATGAGCAGTTCTTC

V: TRBV9
J: TRBJ2-7
D: NA
size: few
CDR3: CASSVEGSSSYEQYF
DNA: TGTGCCAGCAGCGTAGAGGGTTCGAGTTCCTACGAGCAGTACTTC

V: TRBV3-1
J: TRBJ1-2
D: NA
size: few
CDR3: CASSQDLRPRLYGYTF
DNA: TGTGCCAGCAGCCAAGATCTTCGTCCGCGCCTGTATGGCTACACCTTC

V: TRBV2
J: TRBJ2-5
D: NA
size: NA
CDR3: CASRSRAVMSGTQYF
DNA: TGTGCCAGCCGCTCTAGGGCGGTAATGTCTGGGACCCAGTACTTC